This T cell receptor beta chain is drawn from a study of vaccination and CD4 T cells after COVID-19. Across the whole study: Convalescent donors totaled six males and four females, including two who were Hispanic. Broader study findings: Rising from around 20 to 38, the median of SARS-CoV-2-reactive clonotypes did not change significantly. Post-vaccination, and not before, a median around 86% of reactive clones appeared in convalescent patients.

Time point in this sample: late sampling 161 to 241 days after vaccination in a few convalescent patients. This clonotype has more than one count but fewer than ten. Its antigen is undetermined. With 5 bases removed from V and 4 bases from J, the gap between germline ends came to 12 bases. The CDR3 sequence is 13 residues long. CDR1 and CDR2 (germline): SGHVS, FNYEAQ. TCRdb ran MiXCR on the PCR reads and lists one entry per CDR3 protein. The sample lists 35,000 to 45,000 distinct CDR3 sequences, approximately 40% seen once, with 5.8% in the top ten. The TCR comes from a human donor who had recovered from COVID-19. The chain uses TRBV7-6 and TRBJ2-7; a possible D gene is TRBD2 (6 bases). The sample here was CD4+ T cells from blood, taken about 7 months after SARS-CoV-2 vaccination. In DNA form, the CDR3 reads TGTGCCAGCAGCCGGGGACTCCGATACGAGCAGTACTTC. Encoded protein: CASSRGLRYEQYF.